A single sample is the source of the 16 T cell receptor beta chains below, sequenced in a study of T cell responses to AZD1222 COVID-19 vaccine. The table came from immunoSEQ multiplex PCR; TCRdb's copy has only in-frame clones and leaves some out. The sample holds under 200,000 clones, less than 95% seen once. Sequenced material: peripheral blood, taken on day 0 of AZD1222 vaccination. Every receptor here comes from an adult in good health.

The CDR3 DNA sequence: TGTGCCAGCAGCCGAACAGGCTACTCTGGAAACACCATATATTTT. Translated, it gives CASSRTGYSGNTIYF. The chain employs TRBV7-6 and TRBJ1-3, with TRBD1 as a possible D gene (5 bases). Germline CDR1 SGHVS, CDR2 FNYEAQ. Trimming removed 5 bases from V and 0 bases from J, with 11 bases in between. This CDR3 has 15 amino acids.

This clone was observed a few times. V usage is TRBV9 and J usage is TRBJ1-2; a possible D gene is TRBD1 (6 bases). Germline V gene sequence: CDR1 SGDLS, CDR2 YYNGEE. Trimming removed 0 bases from V and 8 bases from J, with 20 bases in between. This CDR3 contains 16 residues. CDR3 in amino acids: CASSVGGKGGYSGYTF. The CDR3 coding sequence is TGTGCCAGCAGCGTAGGCGGAAAGGGGGGATATTCGGGCTACACCTTC.

The count of this clone is one. This rearrangement joins TRBV24-1 to TRBJ2-1; tentative D call: TRBD2 (6 bases). Trimming removed 7 bases at V and 0 bases at J, with 12 bases between. The germline gives CDR1 KGHDR, CDR2 SFDVKD. The CDR3 spans 15 residues. The CDR3 coding sequence is TGTGCCACCAGGTCCGGGGGTAGCTCCTACAATGAGCAGTTCTTC. As protein: CATRSGGSSYNEQFF.

The CDR3 loop reads CASSSSGRGENTEAFF. CDR3 sequence (DNA): TGTGCCAGCAGTTCCTCGGGACGGGGGGAAAACACTGAAGCTTTCTTT. The chain is built from TRBV28 and TRBJ1-1; maybe TRBD1 (5 bases). This CDR3 is built from 16 residues. CDR1 MDHEN and CDR2 SYDVKM come from the germline V gene. The germline V and J ends were trimmed by 4 bases and 2 bases, with 17 bases remaining between them.

The chain couples TRBV5-6 to TRBJ1-1, with D possibly TRBD1 on 6 matching bases. Trimming took 5 bases from V and 10 from J, leaving 18 bases between them. Per germline, CDR1 SGHDT and CDR2 YYEEEE. The CDR3 is 13 residues long. For the CDR3, the DNA is TGTGCCAGCAGTAAGACAGGACTAAAGGGAGCTTTCTTT. This sequence encodes CASSKTGLKGAFF.

The chain combines TRBV28 with TRBJ2-5; 13 bases fit TRBD2. CDR3 length equals 15 residues. Germline lookup yields CDR1 MDHEN and CDR2 SYDVKM. The V gene end was trimmed by 5 bases and the J gene end by 5 bases; junction bases not matched to a gene: 5. Here the CDR3 reads CASSPRLAGGETQYF. In nucleotides, the CDR3 is TGTGCCAGCAGTCCCCGACTAGCGGGGGGTGAGACCCAGTACTTC.

The sample holds a few counts of this clone. The V gene is TRBV7-2, the J gene TRBJ1-2; no reliable D call. V lost 2 bases and J lost 5, with 12 bases in between. The germline V gene encodes CDR1 SGHTA and CDR2 FQGNSA. The CDR3 consists of 14 residues. The CDR3 bases are TGTGCCAGCAGCTTAAAGACGAAGGGTTATGGCTACACCTTC. This gives the protein CASSLKTKGYGYTF.

This clone came up a few times. The chain carries TRBV5-1 and TRBJ1-5; D gene ambiguous. V was shortened by 1 base and J by 0 bases, with 2 bases between the two germline ends. There are 13 residues in the CDR3. CDR1 and CDR2 (germline): SGHRS, YFSETQ. The DNA of the CDR3 is TGCGCCAGCAGCTTGAGTAGCAATCAGCCCCAGCATTTT. Encoded protein: CASSLSSNQPQHF.

The chain is built from TRBV19 and TRBJ1-1; D perhaps matches TRBD1 (5 bases). Trimming removed 3 bases from V and 10 bases from J, with 18 bases in between. This CDR3 contains 14 residues. The germline gives CDR1 LNHDA, CDR2 SQIVND (reference sequence). CDR3 amino acids: CASSIYGHHIRAFF. Written as DNA, the CDR3 is TGTGCCAGTAGTATCTATGGACACCACATCCGAGCTTTCTTT.

This clone was detected only once. This chain's CDR3 is CSVERGAAKLFF. In DNA, the CDR3 is TGCAGCGTTGAGCGGGGGGCGGCAAAACTGTTTTTT. V gene TRBV29-1 combines with J gene TRBJ1-4; tentative D call: TRBD1 (6 bases). Trimming stripped 3 bases from V and 10 bases from J, with 12 bases between. Germline CDR1 reads SQVTM; CDR2 reads ANQGSEA. There are 12 residues in the CDR3.

The CDR3 protein is CASSLDHGEETQYF. The CDR3, as DNA: TGTGCCAGCAGCTTAGACCATGGGGAAGAGACCCAGTACTTC. V and J are TRBV7-2 and TRBJ2-5; D is ambiguous. Germline CDR1 SGHTA, CDR2 FQGNSA. V was clipped by 1 base and J by 3 bases, with 9 bases between them. The CDR3 runs 14 residues.

This clone was counted a few times. DNA of the CDR3: TGTGCCTGCTCCAGGGGGCGAGTTAGTCACTATGGCTACACCTTC. This translates into CACSRGRVSHYGYTF. V gene TRBV28 combines with J gene TRBJ1-2, with TRBD1 identical over 8 bases. Germline V gene data show CDR1 as MDHEN and CDR2 as SYDVKM. V dropped 11 bases and J dropped 3; count of bases not matched to a gene: 14. CDR3 length: 15 amino acids.

The chain is built from TRBV2 and TRBJ2-7, with TRBD1 matching over 8 bases. Trimming cost V 6 bases and J 1 base; bases outside gene matches: 8. This CDR3 region has 15 residues. CDR1 and CDR2 (germline): SNHLY, FYNNEI. The CDR3 nucleotides are TGTGCCAGCAGGGACCGGGACAGGACATCCTACGAGCAGTACTTC. Its protein is CASRDRDRTSYEQYF. Filled out from reference TRBV2 and TRBJ2-7, the complete variable domain reads EPEVTQTPSHQVTQMGQEVILRCVPISNHLYFYWYRQILGQKVEFLVSFYNNEISEKSEIFDDQFSVERPDGSNFTLKIRSTKLEDSAMYFCASRDRDRTSYEQYFGPGTRLTVT.

This clone was recorded once. The genes are TRBV28 and TRBJ1-2; no reliable D call. The CDR3 has 16 amino acids. Germline assignment: CDR1 MDHEN and CDR2 SYDVKM. V lost 3 bases and J 4 bases, leaving 18 bases between the germline ends. The CDR3 region is CASSFLRANEPYGYTF. CDR3 bases: TGTGCCAGCAGTTTCCTCCGGGCCAATGAACCCTATGGCTACACCTTC.

This clone was observed a few times. The chain has TRBV6-5 and TRBJ1-2, with unresolved D. CDR1 and CDR2 (germline): MNHEY, SVGAGI. Trimming cost V 7 bases and J 8 bases, with 14 bases left between them. The CDR3 extends over 12 amino acids. CDR3 residues: CASKERVGGYTF. As DNA, the CDR3 is TGTGCCAGCAAAGAGAGAGTGGGAGGCTACACCTTC.

The chain is built from TRBV6-5 and TRBJ1-2, with 9 bases lining up with TRBD1. Trimming cost V 10 bases and J 5 bases; bases outside gene matches: 5. The germline V gene has CDR1 MNHEY and CDR2 SVGAGI. The CDR3 loop spans 12 amino acids. The CDR3 nucleotides read TGTGCCATTCGGACAGGGGAATATGGCTACACCTTC. Encoded protein: CAIRTGEYGYTF.